These 28 T cell receptor beta chains share one sample of origin, sequenced in a study of PD-1 blockade in classical Hodgkin lymphoma. Brentuximab vedotin exposure varied, and every patient relapsed after autologous stem cell transplantation. The method was immunoSEQ multiplex PCR; TCRdb's version includes in-frame clones alone and lacks a portion of them. The sample holds approximately 60,000 clones, 88% seen once. The sample was peripheral blood mononuclear cells (PBMCs), taken at baseline. The receptors stem from a human donor with classical Hodgkin lymphoma.

The chain joins TRBV19 to TRBJ2-7; 8 bases line up with TRBD1. V shed 6 bases and J 1 base; nucleotides not matched to a gene: 2. The germline V gene has CDR1 LNHDA and CDR2 SQIVND (reference sequence). The CDR3 consists of 13 residues. The CDR3 sequence: CASRRTGSYEQYF. The CDR3 DNA reads as TGTGCCAGTAGAAGGACAGGGTCCTACGAGCAGTACTTC. The full variable domain, completed using reference TRBV19 and TRBJ2-7, is DGGITQSPKYLFRKEGQNVTLSCEQNLNHDAMYWYRQDPGQGLRLIYYSQIVNDFQKGDIAEGYSVSREKKESFPLTVTSAQKNPTAFYLCASRRTGSYEQYFGPGTRLTVT.

This sequence joins TRBV11-2 and TRBJ1-1; D gene uncertain. V gave up 1 base and J gave up 1 base, with 7 bases separating them. The CDR3 length is 14 residues. CDR1 and CDR2 (germline): SGHAT, FQNNGV. CDR3 in DNA: TGTGCCAGCAGCTTAGGGACTCCGAACACTGAAGCTTTCTTT. Amino acids: CASSLGTPNTEAFF. Together with reference TRBV11-2 and TRBJ1-1, the CDR3 gives the full variable domain: EAGVAQSPRYKIIEKRQSVAFWCNPISGHATLYWYQQILGQGPKLLIQFQNNGVVDDSQLPKDRFSAERLKGVDSTLKIQPAKLEDSAVYLCASSLGTPNTEAFFGQGTRLTVV.

The rearrangement joins TRBV7-6 to TRBJ2-5; D possibly corresponds to TRBD2 (7 bases). Per germline, CDR1 SGHVS and CDR2 FNYEAQ. The V gene lost 5 bases and the J gene lost 5 bases, with 15 bases spanning the gap. The CDR3 is made up of 14 amino acids. The CDR3 spells CASSLGGGVETQYF. DNA of the CDR3: TGTGCCAGCAGCCTAGGGGGAGGGGTCGAGACCCAGTACTTC.

The V gene is TRBV7-6, the J gene TRBJ1-4, with TRBD1 as a possible D gene (6 bases). This CDR3 has 15 amino acids. Germline CDR1 is SGHVS and CDR2 is FNYEAQ. V gave up 1 base and J gave up 8 bases, with 14 bases separating them. The CDR3 protein is CASSLVYRAGEKLFF. The CDR3 DNA reads TGTGCCAGCAGCTTAGTTTACAGGGCGGGCGAAAAACTGTTTTTT.

In its sample, this clone was seen a few times. The chain links TRBV6-1 to TRBJ2-3; D is unresolved. Germline V gene data show CDR1 as MNHNS and CDR2 as SASEGT. The CDR3 is 16 residues long. Trimming took 1 base from V and 5 from J, leaving 16 bases between them. This CDR3 is CASSEDARSVLDTQYF. CDR3 nucleotides: TGTGCCAGCAGTGAAGACGCGAGATCGGTTTTAGATACGCAGTATTTT.

The CDR3 bases are TGCGCCAGCAGCGCGGACAGATTTTCACCCCTCCACTTT. Its translation is CASSADRFSPLHF. The rearrangement joins TRBV10-1 to TRBJ1-6, with D perhaps matching TRBD1 (6 bases). In germline, CDR1 is WNHNN, CDR2 SYGVQD (reference sequence). Trimming stripped 6 bases from V and 9 bases from J, with 12 bases between. The CDR3 covers 13 residues.

This rearrangement joins TRBV7-2 to TRBJ2-1, with 10 bases identical to TRBD2. Germline V gene lookup returns CDR1 SGHTA and CDR2 FQGNSA. There are 16 residues in the CDR3. The trim removed 4 bases at V and 6 bases at J, leaving 9 bases unmatched. In DNA, the CDR3 is TGTGCCAGCAGCTCACCAGCGGGGGGGCCTTCCAATGAGCAGTTCTTC. It translates to CASSSPAGGPSNEQFF.

The chain has TRBV10-1 and TRBJ2-7; 10 nucleotides match TRBD2. In germline, CDR1 is WNHNN, CDR2 SYGVQD (reference sequence). The CDR3 is 13 amino acids. J gave up 6 bases and V 4 bases, and 3 bases lay outside the gene matches. Here the CDR3 DNA reads TGCGCCAGCAGTGTACTAGCGGGGTCCGAGCAGTACTTC. Its protein product is CASSVLAGSEQYF.

The V and J genes are TRBV28 and TRBJ2-7; 10 bases match TRBD1. This CDR3 spans 21 amino acids. V was clipped by 3 bases and J by 3 bases; unmatched bases: 23. Germline V gene lookup returns CDR1 MDHEN and CDR2 SYDVKM. CDR3 DNA: TGTGCCAGCAGTTTCCCCGGCCCTCAGGACAGGGGGAGCGGGGGTATCTACGAGCAGTACTTC. Amino acids: CASSFPGPQDRGSGGIYEQYF.

The chain combines TRBV28 with TRBJ1-1; no definite D call. The CDR3 loop spans 15 amino acids. Between the trimmed V and J ends, which lost 3 bases and 3 bases, there was a span of 14 bases. Germline V CDR1 and CDR2: MDHEN, SYDVKM. CDR3 DNA sequence: TGTGCCAGCAGTTTTTGGGCATCCCGTCACACTGAAGCTTTCTTT. This codes for CASSFWASRHTEAFF.

The chain joins TRBV18 to TRBJ1-4; possible D gene TRBD1, 6 bases. Trimming stripped 1 base from V and 8 bases from J, with 8 bases between. Germline V gene lookup returns CDR1 KGHSH and CDR2 LQKENI. The CDR3 consists of 13 residues. The CDR3 coding sequence is TGTGCCAGCTCACCACGTACAGGGGAAAAACTGTTTTTT. This gives the protein CASSPRTGEKLFF.

This chain connects TRBV11-3 to TRBJ1-6; D gene uncertain. The CDR3 is 14 residues long. In germline, CDR1 is SGHNT, CDR2 YENEEA. V shed 3 bases and J shed 6 bases, with 9 bases lying between them. CDR3 sequence (DNA): TGTGCCAGCAGCTTCGCCGGAACTAATTCACCCCTCCACTTT. It encodes CASSFAGTNSPLHF.

This chain joins TRBV9 and TRBJ2-1; no clear D gene. The CDR3 is 14 amino acids. Germline lookup yields CDR1 SGDLS and CDR2 YYNGEE. Trimming left V 1 base short and J 3 bases short, with 8 bases between. CDR3 sequence reads: CASSVNRHYNEQFF. CDR3 nucleotides: TGTGCCAGCAGCGTAAACCGTCACTACAATGAGCAGTTCTTC.

This clone was picked up one time. The rearrangement uses TRBV5-4 and TRBJ2-3; 10 nucleotides align to TRBD1. V trimming: 4 bases; J trimming: 7 bases; junction bases outside the gene matches: 9. The germline V gene encodes CDR1 SGHNT and CDR2 YYREEE (reference sequence). The CDR3 sequence is 15 residues long. This CDR3 is CASSGEGQGTNTQYF. CDR3 nucleotide sequence: TGTGCCAGCAGCGGAGAGGGACAGGGGACAAATACGCAGTATTTT. Combining the CDR3 with reference TRBV5-4 and TRBJ2-3 gives the whole variable domain ETGVTQSPTHLIKTRGQQVTLRCSSQSGHNTVSWYQQALGQGPQFIFQYYREEENGRGNFPPRFSGLQFPNYSSELNVNALELDDSALYLCASSGEGQGTNTQYFGPGTRLTVL.

The chain recombines TRBV4-2 with TRBJ2-3; 13 positions match TRBD2. The CDR3 length is 16 residues. Germline-derived CDR1 and CDR2 are LGHNA and YNFKEQ. The trim removed 4 bases at V and 4 bases at J, leaving 5 bases unmatched. The CDR3 DNA reads TGTGCCAGCAGCCCACTAGCGGGGGGGCAGGCAGATACGCAGTATTTT. The encoded protein is CASSPLAGGQADTQYF.

This clone was seen only a few times. The V and J genes are TRBV5-1 and TRBJ1-6, with D maybe TRBD1 (5 bases). Looked up from germline, CDR1 is SGHRS and CDR2 is YFSETQ. This CDR3 comprises 17 residues. Trimming took 1 base from V and 3 from J, leaving 14 bases between them. CDR3 in amino acids: CASSLSAGTFYNSPLHF. CDR3 DNA sequence: TGCGCCAGCAGCTTGTCAGCCGGGACCTTCTATAATTCACCCCTCCACTTT.

The chain has TRBV4-3 and TRBJ2-3; 12 bases line up with TRBD2. The V gene's germline CDR1 is LGHNA and CDR2 YSLEER. The CDR3 spans 18 residues. With 0 bases clipped from V and 2 bases from J, the junction kept 6 bases outside the gene matches. CDR3 in amino acids: CASSQDPLAGGNTDTQYF. Here the CDR3 DNA reads TGCGCCAGCAGCCAAGATCCCCTAGCGGGGGGGAACACAGATACGCAGTATTTT.

This clone occurred a few times. The chain uses TRBV13 and TRBJ2-2; unclear D gene. Germline V gene sequence: CDR1 PRHDT, CDR2 FYEKMQ (reference sequence). Trimming removed 2 bases from V and 7 bases from J, with 8 bases in between. The CDR3 runs 13 residues. This chain's CDR3 is CASSLPDLGELFF. The CDR3 bases are TGTGCCAGCAGCTTACCGGACCTCGGGGAGCTGTTTTTT. Complete variable domain (other parts from reference TRBV13 and TRBJ2-2): AAGVIQSPRHLIKEKRETATLKCYPIPRHDTVYWYQQGPGQDPQFLISFYEKMQSDKGSIPDRFSAQQFSDYHSELNMSSLELGDSALYFCASSLPDLGELFFGEGSRLTVL.

V gene TRBV9 combines with J gene TRBJ2-5; 14 nucleotides align to TRBD2. The J segment lost 3 bases and the V segment lost 0 bases, leaving 7 bases of the junction unmatched. The CDR3 is made up of 18 amino acids. Germline CDR1 reads SGDLS; CDR2 reads YYNGEE. The CDR3 loop reads CASSVGIGGLAGEETQYF. The CDR3 bases are TGTGCCAGCAGCGTAGGTATAGGGGGACTAGCGGGGGAAGAGACCCAGTACTTC. The entire variable domain, with the rest obtained from reference TRBV9 and TRBJ2-5, is as follows: DSGVTQTPKHLITATGQRVTLRCSPRSGDLSVYWYQQSLDQGLQFLIQYYNGEERAKGNILERFSAQQFPDLHSELNLSSLELGDSALYFCASSVGIGGLAGEETQYFGPGTRLLVL.

This clone was seen only a few times. V usage is TRBV7-6 and J usage is TRBJ2-1; TRBD2 matches 9 bases. The CDR3 covers 16 residues. With 1 base clipped from V and 7 bases from J, the junction kept 8 bases outside the gene matches. CDR1 and CDR2 from the germline V gene are SGHVS and FNYEAQ. In DNA form, the CDR3 reads TGTGCCAGCAGCTTAGGTATTAGCGGGGGAGGGAATGAGCAGTTCTTC. Translated, it gives CASSLGISGGGNEQFF.

This rearrangement joins TRBV5-6 to TRBJ2-3; 7 bases map to TRBD1. The V and J ends lost 4 bases and 4 bases, in that order; junction bases with no gene match: 6. This CDR3 contains 14 residues. CDR1 and CDR2 (germline): SGHDT, YYEEEE. CDR3 DNA sequence: TGTGCCAGCAGCCCCGGACAGGTCCCAGATACGCAGTATTTT. As protein: CASSPGQVPDTQYF.

This chain uses TRBV18 with TRBJ2-7; D uncertain. The CDR3 runs to 16 residues. Trimming left V 3 bases short and J 1 base short, with 16 bases between. The germline CDR1 and CDR2 sequences are KGHSH and LQKENI. CDR3 sequence reads: CASSPEAGKLSYEQYF. The CDR3 DNA sequence: TGTGCCAGCTCACCGGAAGCAGGAAAGCTTTCCTACGAGCAGTACTTC.

J is TRBJ1-6 and V is TRBV6-5; D might be TRBD1 (5 bases). This CDR3 is built from 15 residues. The V gene's germline CDR1 is MNHEY and CDR2 SVGAGI. V lost 0 bases, J lost 2 bases, and 5 bases lay in between. The CDR3 sequence: CASSYSGAYNSPLHF. The CDR3 nucleotides read TGTGCCAGCAGTTACTCAGGGGCCTATAATTCACCCCTCCACTTT.

V is TRBV7-9 and J is TRBJ2-7; TRBD1 might be the D (6 bases). The CDR3 contains 15 residues. V gave up 1 base and J gave up 3 bases, with 13 bases separating them. Germline V gives CDR1 SEHNR, CDR2 FQNEAQ (reference sequence). The CDR3 nucleotides are TGTGCCAGCAGCTTAGAGGTCGGACAGATCTACGAGCAGTACTTC. This sequence encodes CASSLEVGQIYEQYF.

This chain joins TRBV18 and TRBJ1-1; D perhaps matches TRBD1 (6 bases). CDR3 length equals 14 residues. Germline CDR1 reads KGHSH; CDR2 reads LQKENI. V was cut by 3 bases and J by 3 bases, with 11 bases left in between. CDR3 residues: CASSPSGQYTEAFF. The CDR3 DNA is TGTGCCAGCTCACCCAGCGGACAGTACACTGAAGCTTTCTTT.

This clone was seen more than once but under ten times. The genes are TRBV7-3 and TRBJ1-3, with D hard to call. Deletions cut 1 base from V and 9 bases from J, with 13 bases between. Germline CDR1 and CDR2: SGHTA and FQGTGA. This CDR3 has 14 residues. CDR3 residues: CASSLMPGSGTIYF. CDR3 DNA: TGTGCCAGCAGCTTAATGCCGGGGAGCGGCACCATATATTTT.

V and J are TRBV7-2 and TRBJ1-2; no clear D. The CDR3 contains 13 residues. Germline-derived CDR1 and CDR2 are SGHTA and FQGNSA. V was shortened by 2 bases and J by 4 bases, with 8 bases between the two germline ends. The CDR3: CASSLTAGYGYTF. Written as DNA, the CDR3 is TGTGCCAGCAGCTTAACGGCAGGCTATGGCTACACCTTC.

This rearrangement joins TRBV9 to TRBJ1-6, with 9 bases aligning to TRBD1. J gave up 7 bases and V 1 base, and 6 bases lay outside the gene matches. The germline gives CDR1 SGDLS, CDR2 YYNGEE. CDR3 length equals 16 residues. Here the CDR3 reads CASSVPRTGANSPLHF. CDR3 nucleotides: TGTGCCAGCAGCGTACCCCGGACAGGGGCAAATTCACCCCTCCACTTT.